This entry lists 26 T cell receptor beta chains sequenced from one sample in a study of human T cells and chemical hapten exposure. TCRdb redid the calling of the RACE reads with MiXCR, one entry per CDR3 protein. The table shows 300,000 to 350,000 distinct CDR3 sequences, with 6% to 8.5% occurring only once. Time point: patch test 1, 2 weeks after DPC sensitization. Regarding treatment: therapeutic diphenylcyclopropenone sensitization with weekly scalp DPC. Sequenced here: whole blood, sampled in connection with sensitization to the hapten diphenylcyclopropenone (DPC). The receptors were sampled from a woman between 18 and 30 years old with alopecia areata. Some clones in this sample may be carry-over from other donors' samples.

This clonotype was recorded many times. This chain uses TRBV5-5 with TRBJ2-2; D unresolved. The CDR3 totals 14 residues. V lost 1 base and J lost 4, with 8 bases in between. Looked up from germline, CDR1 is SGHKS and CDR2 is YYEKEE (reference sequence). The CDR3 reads CASSLLTSTGELFF. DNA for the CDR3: TGTGCCAGCAGCTTGTTGACCTCCACCGGGGAGCTGTTTTTT.

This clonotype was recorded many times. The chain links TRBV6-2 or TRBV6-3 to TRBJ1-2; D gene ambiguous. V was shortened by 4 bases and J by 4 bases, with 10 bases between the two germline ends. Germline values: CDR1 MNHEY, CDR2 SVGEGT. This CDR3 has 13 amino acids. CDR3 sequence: CASSLGSLYGYTF. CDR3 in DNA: TGTGCCAGCAGTTTGGGGTCTCTCTATGGCTACACCTTC.

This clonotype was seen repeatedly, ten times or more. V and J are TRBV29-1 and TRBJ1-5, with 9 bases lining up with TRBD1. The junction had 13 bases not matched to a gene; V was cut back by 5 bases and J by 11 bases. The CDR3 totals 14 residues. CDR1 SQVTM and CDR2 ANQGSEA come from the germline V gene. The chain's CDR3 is CSVTRDRDLNAQHF. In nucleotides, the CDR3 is TGCAGCGTTACCCGGGACAGGGACCTTAATGCCCAGCATTTT.

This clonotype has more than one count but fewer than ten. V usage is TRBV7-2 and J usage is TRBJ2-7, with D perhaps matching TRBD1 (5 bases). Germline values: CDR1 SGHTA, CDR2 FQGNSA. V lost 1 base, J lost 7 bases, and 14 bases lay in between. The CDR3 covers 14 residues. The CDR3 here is CASSLGSKGMEQYF. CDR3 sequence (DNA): TGTGCCAGCAGCTTAGGGAGTAAGGGGATGGAGCAGTACTTC.

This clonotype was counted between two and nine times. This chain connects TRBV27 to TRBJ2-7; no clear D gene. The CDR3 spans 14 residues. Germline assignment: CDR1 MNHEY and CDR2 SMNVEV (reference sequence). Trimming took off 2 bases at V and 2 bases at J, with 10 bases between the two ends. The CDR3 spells CASSLGPTPYEQYF. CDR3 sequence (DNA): TGTGCCAGCAGTTTAGGACCAACCCCCTACGAGCAGTACTTC.

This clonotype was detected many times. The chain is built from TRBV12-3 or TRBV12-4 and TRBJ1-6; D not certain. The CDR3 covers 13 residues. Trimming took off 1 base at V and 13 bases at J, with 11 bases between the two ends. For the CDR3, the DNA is TGTGCCAGCAGTTTAGAGGGTTCGACGCCCCTCCACTTT. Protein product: CASSLEGSTPLHF.

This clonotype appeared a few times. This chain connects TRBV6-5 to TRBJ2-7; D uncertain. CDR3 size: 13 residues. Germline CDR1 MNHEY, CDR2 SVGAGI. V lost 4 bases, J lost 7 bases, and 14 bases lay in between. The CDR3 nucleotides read TGTGCCAGCAGTTCAGTAGGCCGTGGGGAGCAGTACTTC. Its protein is CASSSVGRGEQYF.

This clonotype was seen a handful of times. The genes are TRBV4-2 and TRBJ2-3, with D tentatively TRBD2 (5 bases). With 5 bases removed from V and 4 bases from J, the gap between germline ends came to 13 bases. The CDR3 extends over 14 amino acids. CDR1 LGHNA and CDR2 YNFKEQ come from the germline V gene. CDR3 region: CASSSPTIPDTQYF. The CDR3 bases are TGTGCCAGCAGCTCGCCGACTATCCCAGATACGCAGTATTTT.

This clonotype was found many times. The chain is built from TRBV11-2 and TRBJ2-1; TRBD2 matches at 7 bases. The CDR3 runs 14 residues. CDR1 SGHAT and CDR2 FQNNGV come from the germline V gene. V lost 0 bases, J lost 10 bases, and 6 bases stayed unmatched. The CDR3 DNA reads TGTGCCAGCAGCTTAGATTTATGGGAGGGCGAGCAGTTCTTC. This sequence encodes CASSLDLWEGEQFF.

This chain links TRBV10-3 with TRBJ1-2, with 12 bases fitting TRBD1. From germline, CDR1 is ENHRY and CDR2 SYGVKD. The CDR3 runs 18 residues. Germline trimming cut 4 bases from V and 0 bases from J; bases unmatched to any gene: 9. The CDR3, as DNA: TGTGCCATCAGTGCAGGGACAGGGGGCCTACAAGCTAACTATGGCTACACCTTC. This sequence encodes CAISAGTGGLQANYGYTF.

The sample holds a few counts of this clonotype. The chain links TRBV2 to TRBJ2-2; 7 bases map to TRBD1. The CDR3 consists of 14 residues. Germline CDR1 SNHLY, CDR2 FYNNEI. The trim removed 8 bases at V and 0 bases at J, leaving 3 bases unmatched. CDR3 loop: CASWDRANTGELFF. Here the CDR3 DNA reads TGTGCCAGCTGGGACAGAGCGAACACCGGGGAGCTGTTTTTT.

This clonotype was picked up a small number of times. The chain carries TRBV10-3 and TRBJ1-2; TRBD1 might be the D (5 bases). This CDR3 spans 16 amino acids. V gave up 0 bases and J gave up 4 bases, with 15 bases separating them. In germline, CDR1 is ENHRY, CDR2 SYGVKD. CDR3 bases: TGTGCCATCAGTGAGTCATCCCAGGGAAGTGTCTATGGCTACACCTTC. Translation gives CAISESSQGSVYGYTF.

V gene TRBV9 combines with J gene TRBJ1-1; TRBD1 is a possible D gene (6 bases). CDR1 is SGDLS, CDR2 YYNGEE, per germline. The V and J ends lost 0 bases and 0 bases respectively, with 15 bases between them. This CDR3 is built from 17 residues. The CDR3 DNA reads TGTGCCAGCAGCGTAGGGGGACAATTTAAATTGAACACTGAAGCTTTCTTT. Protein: CASSVGGQFKLNTEAFF.

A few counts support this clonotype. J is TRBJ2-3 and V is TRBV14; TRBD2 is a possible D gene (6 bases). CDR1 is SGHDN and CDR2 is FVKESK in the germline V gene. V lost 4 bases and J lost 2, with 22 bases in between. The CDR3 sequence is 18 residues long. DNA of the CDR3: TGTGCCAGCAGCCCCTCACCCCCCTTAGCGGTCTTCACAGATACGCAGTATTTT. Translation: CASSPSPPLAVFTDTQYF.

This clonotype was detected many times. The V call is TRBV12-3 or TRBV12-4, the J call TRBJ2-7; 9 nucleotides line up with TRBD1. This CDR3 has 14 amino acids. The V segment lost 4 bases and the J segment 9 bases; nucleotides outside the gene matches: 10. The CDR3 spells CASSSQDRGVAQYF. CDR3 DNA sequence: TGTGCCAGCAGTTCGCAGGACAGGGGTGTGGCGCAGTACTTC.

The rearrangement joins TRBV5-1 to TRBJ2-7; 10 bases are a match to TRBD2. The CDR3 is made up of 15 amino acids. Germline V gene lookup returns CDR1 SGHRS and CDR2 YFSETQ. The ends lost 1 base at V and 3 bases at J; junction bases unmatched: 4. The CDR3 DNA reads TGCGCCAGCAGCTTGAGCGGGGGGGCATTCTACGAGCAGTACTTC. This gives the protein CASSLSGGAFYEQYF.

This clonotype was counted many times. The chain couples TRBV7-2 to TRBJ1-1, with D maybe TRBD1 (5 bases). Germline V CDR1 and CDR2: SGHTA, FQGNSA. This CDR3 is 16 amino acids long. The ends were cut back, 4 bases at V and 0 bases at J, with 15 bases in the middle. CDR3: CASSSKGRLVNTEAFF. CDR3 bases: TGTGCCAGCAGCTCCAAGGGGCGGCTCGTGAACACTGAAGCTTTCTTT.

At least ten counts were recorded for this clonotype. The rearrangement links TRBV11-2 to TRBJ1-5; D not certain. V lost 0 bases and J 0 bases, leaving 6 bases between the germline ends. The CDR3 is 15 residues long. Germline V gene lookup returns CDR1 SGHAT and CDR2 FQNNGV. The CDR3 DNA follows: TGTGCCAGCAGCTTAGAGGGCAGTAGCAATCAGCCCCAGCATTTT. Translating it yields CASSLEGSSNQPQHF. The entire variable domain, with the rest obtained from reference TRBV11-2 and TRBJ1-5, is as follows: EAGVAQSPRYKIIEKRQSVAFWCNPISGHATLYWYQQILGQGPKLLIQFQNNGVVDDSQLPKDRFSAERLKGVDSTLKIQPAKLEDSAVYLCASSLEGSSNQPQHFGDGTRLSIL.

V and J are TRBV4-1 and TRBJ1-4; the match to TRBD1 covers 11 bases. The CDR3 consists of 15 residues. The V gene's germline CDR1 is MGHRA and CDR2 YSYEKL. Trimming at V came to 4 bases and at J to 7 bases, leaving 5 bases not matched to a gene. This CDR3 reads CASSRTGGSGEKLFF. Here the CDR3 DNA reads TGCGCCAGCAGCCGGACAGGGGGCTCGGGTGAAAAACTGTTTTTT.

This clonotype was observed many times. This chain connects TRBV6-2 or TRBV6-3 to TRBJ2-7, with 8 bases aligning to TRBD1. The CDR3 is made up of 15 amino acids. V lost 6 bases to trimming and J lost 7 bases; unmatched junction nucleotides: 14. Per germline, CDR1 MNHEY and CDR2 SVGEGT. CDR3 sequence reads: CASSVRQGLGGEQYF. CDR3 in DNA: TGTGCCAGCAGCGTTCGACAGGGGTTGGGAGGTGAGCAGTACTTC.

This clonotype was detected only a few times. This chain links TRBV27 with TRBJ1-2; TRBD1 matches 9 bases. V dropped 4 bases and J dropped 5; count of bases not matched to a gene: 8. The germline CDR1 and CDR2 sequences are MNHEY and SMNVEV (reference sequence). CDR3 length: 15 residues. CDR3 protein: CASSSPTGGGYGYTF. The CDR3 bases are TGTGCCAGCAGTTCCCCGACAGGGGGAGGATATGGCTACACCTTC.

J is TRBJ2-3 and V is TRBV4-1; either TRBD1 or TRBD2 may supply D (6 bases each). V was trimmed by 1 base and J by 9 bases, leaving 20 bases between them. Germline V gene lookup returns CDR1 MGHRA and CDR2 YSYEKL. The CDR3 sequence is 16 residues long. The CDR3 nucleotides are TGCGCCAGCAGCCAAGCCCTCTCCGCGGGGACAAGCACGCAGTATTTT. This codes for CASSQALSAGTSTQYF.

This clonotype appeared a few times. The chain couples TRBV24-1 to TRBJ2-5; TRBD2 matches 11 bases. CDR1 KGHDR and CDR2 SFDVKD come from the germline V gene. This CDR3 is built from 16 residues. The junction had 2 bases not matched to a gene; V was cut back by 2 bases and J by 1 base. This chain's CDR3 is CATSDSGLAAQETQYF. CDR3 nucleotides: TGTGCCACCAGTGATTCGGGACTAGCGGCCCAAGAGACCCAGTACTTC.

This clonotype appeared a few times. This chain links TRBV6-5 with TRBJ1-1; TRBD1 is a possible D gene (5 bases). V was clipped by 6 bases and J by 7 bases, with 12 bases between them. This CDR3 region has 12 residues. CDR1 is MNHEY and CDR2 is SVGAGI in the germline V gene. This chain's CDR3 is CASRTGQLEAFF. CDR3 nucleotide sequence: TGTGCCAGCAGAACCGGACAACTTGAAGCTTTCTTT.

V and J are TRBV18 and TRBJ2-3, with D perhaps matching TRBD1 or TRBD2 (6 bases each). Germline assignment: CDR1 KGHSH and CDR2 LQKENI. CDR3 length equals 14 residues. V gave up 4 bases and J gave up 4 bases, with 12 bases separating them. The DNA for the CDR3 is TGTGCCAGCTCACAGGGGGGCCCTCCAGATACGCAGTATTTT. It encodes CASSQGGPPDTQYF.

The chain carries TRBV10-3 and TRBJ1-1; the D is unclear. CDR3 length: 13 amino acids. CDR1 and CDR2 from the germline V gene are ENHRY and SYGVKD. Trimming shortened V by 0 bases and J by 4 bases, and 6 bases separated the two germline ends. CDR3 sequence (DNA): TGTGCCATCAGTGAGTCGCAAACCACTGAAGCTTTCTTT. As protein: CAISESQTTEAFF.